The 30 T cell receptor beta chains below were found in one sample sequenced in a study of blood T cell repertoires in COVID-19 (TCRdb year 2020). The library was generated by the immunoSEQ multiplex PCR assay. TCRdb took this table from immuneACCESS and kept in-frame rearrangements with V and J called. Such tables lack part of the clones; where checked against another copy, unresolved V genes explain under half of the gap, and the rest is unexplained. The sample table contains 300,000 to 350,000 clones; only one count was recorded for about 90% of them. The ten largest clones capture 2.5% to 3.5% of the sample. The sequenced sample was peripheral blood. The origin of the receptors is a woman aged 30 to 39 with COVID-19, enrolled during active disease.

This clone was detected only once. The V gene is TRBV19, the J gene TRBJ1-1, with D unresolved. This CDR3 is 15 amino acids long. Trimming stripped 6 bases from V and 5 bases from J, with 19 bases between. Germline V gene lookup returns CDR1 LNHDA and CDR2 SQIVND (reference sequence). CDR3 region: CASSTTSSPGTEAFF. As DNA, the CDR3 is TGTGCCAGTAGCACGACATCTAGCCCGGGGACTGAAGCTTTCTTT.

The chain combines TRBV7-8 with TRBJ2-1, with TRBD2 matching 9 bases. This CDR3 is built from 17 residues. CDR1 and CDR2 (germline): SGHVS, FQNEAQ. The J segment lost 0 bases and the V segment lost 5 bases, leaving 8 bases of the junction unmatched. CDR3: CASSPWGSGSSYNEQFF. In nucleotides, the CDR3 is TGTGCCAGCAGCCCCTGGGGTAGCGGGAGCTCCTACAATGAGCAGTTCTTC. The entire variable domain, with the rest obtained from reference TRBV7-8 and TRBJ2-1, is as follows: GAGVSQSPRYKVAKRGQDVALRCDPISGHVSLFWYQQALGQGPEFLTYFQNEAQLDKSGLPSDRFFAERPEGSVSTLKIQRTQQEDSAVYLCASSPWGSGSSYNEQFFGPGTRLTVL.

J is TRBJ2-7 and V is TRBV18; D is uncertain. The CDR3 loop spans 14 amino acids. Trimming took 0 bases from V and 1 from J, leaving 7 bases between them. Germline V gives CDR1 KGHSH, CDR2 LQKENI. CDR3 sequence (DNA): TGTGCCAGCTCACCACCTTCCCCATCCTACGAGCAGTACTTC. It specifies CASSPPSPSYEQYF.

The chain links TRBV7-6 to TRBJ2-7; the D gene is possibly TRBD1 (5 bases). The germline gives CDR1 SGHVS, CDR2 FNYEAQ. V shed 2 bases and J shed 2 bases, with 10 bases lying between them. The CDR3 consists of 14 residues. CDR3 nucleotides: TGTGCCAGCAGCTTATTGGACACTACCTACGAGCAGTACTTC. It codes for CASSLLDTTYEQYF.

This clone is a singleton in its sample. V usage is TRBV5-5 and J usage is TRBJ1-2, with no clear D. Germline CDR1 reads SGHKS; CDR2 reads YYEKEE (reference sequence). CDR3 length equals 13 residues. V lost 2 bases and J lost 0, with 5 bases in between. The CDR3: CASSLITNYGYTF. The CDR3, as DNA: TGTGCCAGCAGCTTAATCACTAACTATGGCTACACCTTC.

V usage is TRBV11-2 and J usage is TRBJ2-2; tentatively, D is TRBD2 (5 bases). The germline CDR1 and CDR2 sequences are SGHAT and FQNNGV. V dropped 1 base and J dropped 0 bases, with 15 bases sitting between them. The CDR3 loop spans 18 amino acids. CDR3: CASSLGRHGNSNTGELFF. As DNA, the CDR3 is TGTGCCAGCAGCTTAGGGCGTCACGGGAATTCGAACACCGGGGAGCTGTTTTTT.

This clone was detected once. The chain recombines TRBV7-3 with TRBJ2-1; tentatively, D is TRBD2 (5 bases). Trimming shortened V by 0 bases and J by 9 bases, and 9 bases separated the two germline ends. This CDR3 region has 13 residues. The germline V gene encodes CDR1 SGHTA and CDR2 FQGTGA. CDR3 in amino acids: CASSLTRESEQFF. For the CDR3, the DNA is TGTGCCAGCAGCTTAACAAGGGAGAGTGAGCAGTTCTTC.

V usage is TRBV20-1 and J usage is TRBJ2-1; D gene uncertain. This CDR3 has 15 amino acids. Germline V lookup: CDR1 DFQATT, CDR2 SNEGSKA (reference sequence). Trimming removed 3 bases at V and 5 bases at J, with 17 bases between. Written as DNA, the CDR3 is TGCAGTGCTAGTTGGTCCTCACGAGGAAACAATGAGCAGTTCTTC. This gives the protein CSASWSSRGNNEQFF.

CDR3 sequence reads: CAWSVQGANIQYF. As DNA, the CDR3 is TGTGCCTGGAGTGTACAGGGGGCCAACATTCAGTACTTC. V and J are TRBV30 and TRBJ2-4; TRBD1 aligns across 9 bases. V was pared by 0 bases and J by 7 bases, with 1 base of the junction left unmatched. This CDR3 is 13 amino acids long. The germline V gene encodes CDR1 GTSNPN and CDR2 SVGIG (reference sequence).

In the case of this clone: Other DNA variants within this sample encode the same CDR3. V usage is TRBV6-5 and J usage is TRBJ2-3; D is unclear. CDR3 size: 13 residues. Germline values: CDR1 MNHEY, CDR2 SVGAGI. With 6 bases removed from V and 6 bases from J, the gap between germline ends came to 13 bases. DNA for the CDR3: TGTGCCAGCAGCCGTACTAAAGCGGATACGCAGTATTTT. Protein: CASSRTKADTQYF.

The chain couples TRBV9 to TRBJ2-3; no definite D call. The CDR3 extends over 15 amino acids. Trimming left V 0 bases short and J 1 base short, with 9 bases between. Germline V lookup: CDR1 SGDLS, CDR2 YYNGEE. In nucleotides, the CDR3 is TGTGCCAGCAGCGTAGATGGGCCCCGCACAGATACGCAGTATTTT. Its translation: CASSVDGPRTDTQYF.

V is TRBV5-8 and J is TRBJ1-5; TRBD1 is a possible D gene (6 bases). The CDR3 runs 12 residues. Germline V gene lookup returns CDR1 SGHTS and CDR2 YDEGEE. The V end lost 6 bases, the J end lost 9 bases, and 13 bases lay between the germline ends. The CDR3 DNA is TGTGCCAGCACCCAGAGGGGGGGGCCCCAGCATTTT. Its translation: CASTQRGGPQHF.

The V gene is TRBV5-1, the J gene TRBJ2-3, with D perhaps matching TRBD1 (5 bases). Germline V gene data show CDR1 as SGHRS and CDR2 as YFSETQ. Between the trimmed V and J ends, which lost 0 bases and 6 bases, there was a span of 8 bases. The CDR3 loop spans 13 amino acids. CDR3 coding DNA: TGCGCCAGCAGCTTGGAAGGGGTGGATACGCAGTATTTT. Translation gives CASSLEGVDTQYF.

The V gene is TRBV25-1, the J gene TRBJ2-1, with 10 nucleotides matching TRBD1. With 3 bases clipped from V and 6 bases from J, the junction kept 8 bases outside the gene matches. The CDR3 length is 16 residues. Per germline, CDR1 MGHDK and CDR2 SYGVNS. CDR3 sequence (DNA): TGTGCCAGCAGTGATACCCGGACAGGGGGTATCAATGAGCAGTTCTTC. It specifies CASSDTRTGGINEQFF. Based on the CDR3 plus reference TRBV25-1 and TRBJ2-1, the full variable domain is EADIYQTPRYLVIGTGKKITLECSQTMGHDKMYWYQQDPGMELHLIHYSYGVNSTEKGDLSSESTVSRIRTEHFPLTLESARPSHTSQYLCASSDTRTGGINEQFFGPGTRLTVL.

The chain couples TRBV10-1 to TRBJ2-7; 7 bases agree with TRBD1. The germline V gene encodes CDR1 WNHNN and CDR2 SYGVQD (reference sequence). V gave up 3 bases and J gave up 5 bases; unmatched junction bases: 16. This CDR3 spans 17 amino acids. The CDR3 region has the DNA TGCGCCAGCAGTGACCTGGGACAGCCTGCCTCATTGAACGAGCAGTACTTC. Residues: CASSDLGQPASLNEQYF.

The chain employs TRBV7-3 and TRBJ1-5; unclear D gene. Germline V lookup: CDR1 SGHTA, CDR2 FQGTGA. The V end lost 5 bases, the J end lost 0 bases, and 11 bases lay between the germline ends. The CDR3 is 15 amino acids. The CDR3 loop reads CASSTWQFSNQPQHF. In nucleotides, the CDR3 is TGTGCCAGCAGCACCTGGCAGTTTAGCAATCAGCCCCAGCATTTT.

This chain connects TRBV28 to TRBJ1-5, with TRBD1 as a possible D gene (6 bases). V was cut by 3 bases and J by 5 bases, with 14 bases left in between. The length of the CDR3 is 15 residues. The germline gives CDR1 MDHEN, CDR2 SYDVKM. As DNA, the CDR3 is TGTGCCAGCAGTTTGGAAACAGGGTGGGATCAGCCCCAGCATTTT. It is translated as CASSLETGWDQPQHF.

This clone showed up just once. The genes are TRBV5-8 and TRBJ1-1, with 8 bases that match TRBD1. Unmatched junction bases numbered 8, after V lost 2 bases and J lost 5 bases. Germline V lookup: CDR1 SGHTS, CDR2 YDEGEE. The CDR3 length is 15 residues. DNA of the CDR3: TGTGCCAGCAGCTTCAGGGGGCAGACGGGGACTGAAGCTTTCTTT. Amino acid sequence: CASSFRGQTGTEAFF.

CDR3 in amino acids: CATDRGYGYTF. The CDR3 DNA reads TGTGCTACGGACAGGGGATATGGCTACACCTTC. V gene TRBV19 combines with J gene TRBJ1-2, with 9 bases aligning to TRBD1. Germline values: CDR1 LNHDA, CDR2 SQIVND (reference sequence). CDR3 size: 11 residues.

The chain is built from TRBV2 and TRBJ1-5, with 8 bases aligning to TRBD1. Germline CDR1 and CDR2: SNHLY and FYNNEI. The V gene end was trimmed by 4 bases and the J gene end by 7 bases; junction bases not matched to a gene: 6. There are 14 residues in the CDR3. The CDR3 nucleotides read TGTGCCAGCAGTGCGGGGACAGGTCGACAGCCCCAGCATTTT. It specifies CASSAGTGRQPQHF.

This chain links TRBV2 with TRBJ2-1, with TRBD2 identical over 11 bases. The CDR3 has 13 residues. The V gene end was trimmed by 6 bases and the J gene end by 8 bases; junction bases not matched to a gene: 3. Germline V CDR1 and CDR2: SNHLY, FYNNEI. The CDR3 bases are TGTGCCAGCAGGCCTAGCGGGAGGCATGAGCAGTTCTTC. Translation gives CASRPSGRHEQFF.

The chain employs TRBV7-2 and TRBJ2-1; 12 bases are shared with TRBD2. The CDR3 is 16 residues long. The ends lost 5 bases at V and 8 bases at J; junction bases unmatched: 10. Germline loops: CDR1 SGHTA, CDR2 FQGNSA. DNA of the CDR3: TGTGCCAGCAGCCAAAGACTAGCGGGAGAGAGCCATGAGCAGTTCTTC. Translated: CASSQRLAGESHEQFF.

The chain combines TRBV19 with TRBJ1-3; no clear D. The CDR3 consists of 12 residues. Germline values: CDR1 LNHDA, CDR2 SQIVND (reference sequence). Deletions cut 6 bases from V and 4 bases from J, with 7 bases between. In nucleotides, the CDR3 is TGTGCCAGTAGCCACCAGGGAAACACCATATATTTT. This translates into CASSHQGNTIYF.

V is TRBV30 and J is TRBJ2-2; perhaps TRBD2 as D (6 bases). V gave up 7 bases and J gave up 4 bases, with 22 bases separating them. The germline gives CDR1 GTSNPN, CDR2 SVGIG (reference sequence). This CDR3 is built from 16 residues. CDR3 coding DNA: TGTGCCTACAAAGTAAAGTTAGGGACTGGCACCGGGGAGCTGTTTTTT. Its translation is CAYKVKLGTGTGELFF.

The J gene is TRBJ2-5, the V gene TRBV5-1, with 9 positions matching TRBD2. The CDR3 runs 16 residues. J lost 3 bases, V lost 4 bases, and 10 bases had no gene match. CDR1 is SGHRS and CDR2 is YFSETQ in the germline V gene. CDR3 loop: CASSPWAGGIEETQYF. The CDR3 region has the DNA TGCGCCAGCAGCCCCTGGGCGGGAGGGATTGAAGAGACCCAGTACTTC.

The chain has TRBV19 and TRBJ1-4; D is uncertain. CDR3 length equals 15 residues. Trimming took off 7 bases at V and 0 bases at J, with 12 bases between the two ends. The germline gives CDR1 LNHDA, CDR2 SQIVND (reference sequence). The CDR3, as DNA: TGTGCCAGTACCCGGTCGAGGGCAACTAATGAAAAACTGTTTTTT. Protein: CASTRSRATNEKLFF.

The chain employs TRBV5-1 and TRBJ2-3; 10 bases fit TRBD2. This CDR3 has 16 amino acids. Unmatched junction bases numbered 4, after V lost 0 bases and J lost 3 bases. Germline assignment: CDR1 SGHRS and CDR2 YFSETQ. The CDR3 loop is CASSLGLAGETDTQYF. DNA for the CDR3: TGCGCCAGCAGCTTGGGGCTAGCGGGAGAGACAGATACGCAGTATTTT.

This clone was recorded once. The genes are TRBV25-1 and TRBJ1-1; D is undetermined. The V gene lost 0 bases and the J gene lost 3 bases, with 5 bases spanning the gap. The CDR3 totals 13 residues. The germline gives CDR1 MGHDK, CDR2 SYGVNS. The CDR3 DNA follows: TGTGCCAGCAGTGAATACGGGGACACTGAAGCTTTCTTT. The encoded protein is CASSEYGDTEAFF.

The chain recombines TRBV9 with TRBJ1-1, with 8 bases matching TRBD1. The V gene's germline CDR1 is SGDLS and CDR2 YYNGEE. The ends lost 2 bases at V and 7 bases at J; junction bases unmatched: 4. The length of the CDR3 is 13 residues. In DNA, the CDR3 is TGTGCCAGCAGCGTCTACGGGACAGGTGAAGCTTTCTTT. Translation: CASSVYGTGEAFF.

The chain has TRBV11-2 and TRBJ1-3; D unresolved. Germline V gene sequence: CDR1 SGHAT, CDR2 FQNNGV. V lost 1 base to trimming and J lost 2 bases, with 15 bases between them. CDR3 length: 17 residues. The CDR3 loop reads CASSLVGSRLTGNTIYF. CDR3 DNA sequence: TGTGCCAGCAGCTTAGTGGGCAGCCGCCTTACTGGAAACACCATATATTTT.